Below are 25 T cell receptor beta chains sequenced from a single sample in a study of cytomegalovirus exposure and HLA in healthy donors. The PCR ran on 60 Vbeta and 13 Jbeta primers. Method: immunoSEQ multiplex PCR; TCRdb's copy keeps in-frame clones and lacks some. Recorded for this sample: around 130,000 clones. The sequenced sample consisted of PBMCs. The source is a woman aged 55-69 years in good health and CMV-seronegative.

J is TRBJ2-7 and V is TRBV28, with D unresolved. Trimming pared 5 bases from V and 4 bases from J, leaving 12 bases between. This CDR3 has 13 residues. In germline, CDR1 is MDHEN, CDR2 SYDVKM. The CDR3 protein is CASSPSRVYEQYF. CDR3 coding DNA: TGTGCCAGCAGTCCTTCCCGGGTATACGAGCAGTACTTC.

This sequence joins TRBV5-1 and TRBJ2-7, with D perhaps TRBD1 (5 bases). Germline lookup yields CDR1 SGHRS and CDR2 YFSETQ. Trimming took 4 bases from V and 1 from J, leaving 12 bases between them. The CDR3 covers 14 residues. The CDR3 is CASSPEPGSYEQYF. The CDR3, as DNA: TGCGCCAGCAGCCCAGAGCCAGGGTCCTACGAGCAGTACTTC.

The chain carries TRBV28 and TRBJ1-4, with D perhaps TRBD1 (6 bases). Germline CDR1 is MDHEN and CDR2 is SYDVKM. The CDR3 length is 13 residues. Trimming cost V 10 bases and J 8 bases, with 17 bases left between them. CDR3 residues: CATESGADEKLFF. The CDR3 nucleotides read TGTGCCACGGAGTCAGGGGCAGACGAAAAACTGTTTTTT.

V is TRBV9 and J is TRBJ1-5, with D perhaps matching TRBD1 (5 bases). Germline V lookup: CDR1 SGDLS, CDR2 YYNGEE. The V end lost 0 bases, the J end lost 0 bases, and 7 bases lay between the germline ends. The length of the CDR3 is 15 residues. CDR3 coding DNA: TGTGCCAGCAGCGTAGGGACAACTAGCAATCAGCCCCAGCATTTT. Translated, it gives CASSVGTTSNQPQHF.

This chain connects TRBV28 to TRBJ1-1, with D unresolved. The CDR3 covers 12 residues. Trimming shortened V by 7 bases and J by 0 bases, and 6 bases separated the two germline ends. CDR1 MDHEN and CDR2 SYDVKM come from the germline V gene. The CDR3 DNA reads as TGTGCCAGCACCCTACTGAACACTGAAGCTTTCTTT. It yields the protein CASTLLNTEAFF.

The chain uses TRBV18 and TRBJ2-5; no reliable D call. V dropped 2 bases and J dropped 5 bases, with 6 bases sitting between them. The germline CDR1 and CDR2 sequences are KGHSH and LQKENI. This CDR3 spans 12 amino acids. The CDR3 nucleotides are TGTGCCAGCTCACCATCCCGGGAGACCCAGTACTTC. Its translation: CASSPSRETQYF.

V gene TRBV11-2 combines with J gene TRBJ1-1; 8 bases are a match to TRBD1. Germline V gene data show CDR1 as SGHAT and CDR2 as FQNNGV. The CDR3 length is 15 residues. Germline trimming cut 2 bases from V and 7 bases from J; bases unmatched to any gene: 9. CDR3 sequence (DNA): TGTGCCAGCAGCTTATTCGGGACAGGACCCCTTGAAGCTTTCTTT. This gives the protein CASSLFGTGPLEAFF.

The CDR3 here is CASSHRDTQYF. The DNA for the CDR3 is TGTGCCAGCAGCCACAGAGATACGCAGTATTTT. The rearrangement joins TRBV5-6 to TRBJ2-3, with D unclear. Trimming took off 4 bases at V and 5 bases at J, with 5 bases between the two ends. Germline CDR1 is SGHDT and CDR2 is YYEEEE. CDR3 length equals 11 residues.

V is TRBV7-2 and J is TRBJ2-3, with 9 bases that match TRBD2. Trimming cost V 1 base and J 4 bases; bases outside gene matches: 6. CDR1 and CDR2 from the germline V gene are SGHTA and FQGNSA. The CDR3 spans 16 residues. The CDR3 spells CASSLDSSGAADTQYF. In DNA form, the CDR3 reads TGTGCCAGCAGCTTAGATTCTAGCGGGGCGGCAGATACGCAGTATTTT.

This chain links TRBV9 with TRBJ1-6; D unclear. There are 14 residues in the CDR3. Germline V gene data show CDR1 as SGDLS and CDR2 as YYNGEE. The ends were cut back, 5 bases at V and 6 bases at J, with 12 bases in the middle. In nucleotides, the CDR3 is TGTGCCAGCAGTGAGGGCCACCCTAATTCACCCCTCCACTTT. Its translation: CASSEGHPNSPLHF.

The J gene is TRBJ2-5, the V gene TRBV5-4; D gene unclear. Trimming cost V 6 bases and J 3 bases, with 12 bases left between them. The CDR3 sequence is 13 residues long. CDR1 and CDR2 from the germline V gene are SGHNT and YYREEE (reference sequence). The CDR3 loop is CASTSPLKETQYF. In DNA, the CDR3 is TGTGCCAGCACCTCACCGCTAAAAGAGACCCAGTACTTC.

This chain joins TRBV2 and TRBJ2-7; 11 nucleotides line up with TRBD2. The V gene end was trimmed by 5 bases and the J gene end by 7 bases; junction bases not matched to a gene: 4. The CDR3 totals 13 residues. The germline CDR1 and CDR2 sequences are SNHLY and FYNNEI. The CDR3 DNA is TGTGCCAGCAGTTGGCTAGCGGGAGGAGAGCAGTACTTC. This translates into CASSWLAGGEQYF.

The chain recombines TRBV5-1 with TRBJ1-1; the match to TRBD1 covers 9 bases. The trim removed 3 bases at V and 8 bases at J, leaving 5 bases unmatched. This CDR3 is 13 amino acids long. Per germline, CDR1 SGHRS and CDR2 YFSETQ. The CDR3 reads CASSSDRGSEAFF. The CDR3, as DNA: TGCGCCAGCAGCTCAGACAGGGGGTCGGAAGCTTTCTTT.

The chain recombines TRBV10-3 with TRBJ1-1; TRBD1 matches at 7 bases. Germline V gives CDR1 ENHRY, CDR2 SYGVKD. V dropped 7 bases and J dropped 1; count of bases not matched to a gene: 3. CDR3 length: 13 residues. The CDR3 nucleotides read TGTGCCATCAACCGGGACAGGAACACTGAAGCTTTCTTT. Residues: CAINRDRNTEAFF.

This chain joins TRBV19 and TRBJ2-7; TRBD1 matches at 9 bases. J gave up 4 bases and V 5 bases, and 9 bases lay outside the gene matches. There are 15 residues in the CDR3. The V gene's germline CDR1 is LNHDA and CDR2 SQIVND (reference sequence). The CDR3 coding sequence is TGTGCCAGTAGTCACCACCGGGACAGGGCTTACGAGCAGTACTTC. The encoded protein is CASSHHRDRAYEQYF. Full variable domain (remainder filled in from reference TRBV19 and TRBJ2-7): DGGITQSPKYLFRKEGQNVTLSCEQNLNHDAMYWYRQDPGQGLRLIYYSQIVNDFQKGDIAEGYSVSREKKESFPLTVTSAQKNPTAFYLCASSHHRDRAYEQYFGPGTRLTVT.

V is TRBV9 and J is TRBJ2-1, with 12 bases identical to TRBD2. The CDR3 extends over 17 amino acids. Germline V CDR1 and CDR2: SGDLS, YYNGEE. Germline trimming cut 0 bases from V and 5 bases from J; bases unmatched to any gene: 6. The CDR3 sequence is CASSVVASGRANNEQFF. CDR3 in DNA: TGTGCCAGCAGCGTAGTGGCTAGCGGGAGGGCCAACAATGAGCAGTTCTTC.

The V call is TRBV28, the J call TRBJ1-6; 7 positions agree with TRBD1. Germline CDR1 and CDR2: MDHEN and SYDVKM. V lost 4 bases to trimming and J lost 4 bases; unmatched junction nucleotides: 13. This CDR3 has 18 residues. CDR3 DNA sequence: TGTGCCAGCAGTTCTCTTGGACAGGCAGGGAATTATAATTCACCCCTCCACTTT. Amino acid sequence: CASSSLGQAGNYNSPLHF.

The J gene is TRBJ1-5, the V gene TRBV7-8, with TRBD1 matching over 8 bases. Germline lookup yields CDR1 SGHVS and CDR2 FQNEAQ. The length of the CDR3 is 16 residues. With 5 bases clipped from V and 5 bases from J, the junction kept 11 bases outside the gene matches. The CDR3 DNA follows: TGTGCCAGCAGCCCACAGGGGGGATTGGTCGATCAGCCCCAGCATTTT. Residues: CASSPQGGLVDQPQHF.

With respect to this clone: The sample carries other DNA sequences with the same CDR3. The chain has TRBV6-5 and TRBJ2-5; 9 nucleotides match TRBD1. The J call may be mistaken, given a closer DNA end match to TRBJ2-7. From germline, CDR1 is MNHEY and CDR2 SVGAGI. The CDR3 runs to 14 residues. CDR3 nucleotide sequence: TGTGCCAGCAGCCCAAGGACAGGGGCCTACGAGCAGTACTTC. This translates into CASSPRTGAYEQYF.

This chain connects TRBV6-1 to TRBJ1-2, with a tentative D call TRBD1 (5 bases). This CDR3 has 13 residues. Germline CDR1 and CDR2: MNHNS and SASEGT. V was shortened by 6 bases and J by 4 bases, with 12 bases between the two germline ends. The CDR3 DNA is TGTGCCAGCAGGCCCGACAGTAGCTATGGCTACACCTTC. Encoded protein: CASRPDSSYGYTF.

V and J are TRBV6-1 and TRBJ1-4; TRBD1 aligns across 8 bases. Germline V CDR1 and CDR2: MNHNS, SASEGT. The CDR3 contains 14 residues. The ends lost 6 bases at V and 4 bases at J; junction bases unmatched: 4. CDR3 DNA sequence: TGTGCCAGCAGAAGACAGGGGTTTAATGAAAAACTGTTTTTT. This codes for CASRRQGFNEKLFF.

J is TRBJ1-2 and V is TRBV5-6, with a tentative D call TRBD1 (5 bases). V dropped 0 bases and J dropped 4 bases, with 10 bases sitting between them. Germline V lookup: CDR1 SGHDT, CDR2 YYEEEE. The CDR3 is 14 amino acids. CDR3 in amino acids: CASSLGREVYGYTF. In nucleotides, the CDR3 is TGTGCCAGCAGCTTGGGCAGGGAGGTCTATGGCTACACCTTC. The full variable domain, rest sourced from reference TRBV5-6 and TRBJ1-2, is DAGVTQSPTHLIKTRGQQVTLRCSPKSGHDTVSWYQQALGQGPQFIFQYYEEEERQRGNFPDRFSGHQFPNYSSELNVNALLLGDSALYLCASSLGREVYGYTFGSGTRLTVV.

The chain couples TRBV4-2 to TRBJ1-5, with 7 positions matching TRBD1. The CDR3 totals 15 residues. Germline V gene lookup returns CDR1 LGHNA and CDR2 YNFKEQ. The trim removed 0 bases at V and 4 bases at J, leaving 3 bases unmatched. The CDR3 DNA follows: TGTGCCAGCAGCCAAGAGGGACAGCTTAATCAGCCCCAGCATTTT. This translates into CASSQEGQLNQPQHF.

DNA for the CDR3: TGCGCCAGCAGCCAGGTACAGAATGTGAACACTGAAGCTTTCTTT. The encoded protein is CASSQVQNVNTEAFF. The rearrangement uses TRBV4-1 and TRBJ1-1; D is unclear. V was shortened by 3 bases and J by 0 bases, with 11 bases between the two germline ends. The CDR3 consists of 15 residues. Germline V gene sequence: CDR1 MGHRA, CDR2 YSYEKL.

This chain uses TRBV27 with TRBJ1-2; D not resolved. Germline CDR1 and CDR2: MNHEY and SMNVEV (reference sequence). The CDR3 covers 13 residues. V lost 6 bases, J lost 4 bases, and 12 bases lay in between. The CDR3 spells CASSLSSLYGYTF. In DNA form, the CDR3 reads TGTGCCAGCAGCCTCTCTAGCCTCTATGGCTACACCTTC.